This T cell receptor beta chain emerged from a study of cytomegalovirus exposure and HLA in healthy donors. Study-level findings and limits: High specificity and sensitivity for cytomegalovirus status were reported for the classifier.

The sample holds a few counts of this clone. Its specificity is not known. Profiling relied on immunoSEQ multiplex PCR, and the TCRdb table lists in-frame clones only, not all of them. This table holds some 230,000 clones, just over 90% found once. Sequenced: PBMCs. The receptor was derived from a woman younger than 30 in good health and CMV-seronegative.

This CDR3 is CASSEGTVPNSPLHF. Written as DNA, the CDR3 is TGTGCCAGCAGTGAAGGGACAGTGCCTAATTCACCCCTCCACTTT. V gene TRBV6-1 combines with J gene TRBJ1-6; tentatively, D is TRBD1 (6 bases). CDR3 length: 15 residues. Germline assignment: CDR1 MNHNS and CDR2 SASEGT. V dropped 1 base and J dropped 6 bases, with 10 bases sitting between them.